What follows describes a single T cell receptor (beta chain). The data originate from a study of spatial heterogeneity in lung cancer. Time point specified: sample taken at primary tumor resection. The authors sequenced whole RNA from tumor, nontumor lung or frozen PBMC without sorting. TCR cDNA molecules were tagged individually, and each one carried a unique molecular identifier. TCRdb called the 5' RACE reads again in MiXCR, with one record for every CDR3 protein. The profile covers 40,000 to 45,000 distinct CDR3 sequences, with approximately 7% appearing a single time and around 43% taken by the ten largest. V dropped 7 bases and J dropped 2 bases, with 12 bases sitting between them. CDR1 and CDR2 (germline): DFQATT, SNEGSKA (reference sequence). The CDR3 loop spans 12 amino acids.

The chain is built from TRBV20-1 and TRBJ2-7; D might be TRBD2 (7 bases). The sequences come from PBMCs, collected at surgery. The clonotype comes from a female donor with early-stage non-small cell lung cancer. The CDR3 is CSVGGDTYEQYF. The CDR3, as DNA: TGCAGTGTGGGGGGGGACACCTACGAGCAGTACTTC.